This T cell receptor beta chain was sequenced in a study of T cell responses to AZD1222 COVID-19 vaccine. Findings and limits, study-wide: Nearly half of spike-specific TCRs reportedly target unmutated variant regions. Donors were chiefly white British, with a greater number of females, and clonal diversity was perhaps underestimated. Recipients of two AZD1222 doses showed rising Spike-specific TCR breadth and depth. There were repertoire samples only from the period after the peak T cell response.

This table comes from immunoSEQ multiplex PCR, and its TCRdb copy is limited to in-frame clones, with some not included. Among about 150,000 clones listed, around 85% were seen once. Concerning this clone: The target antigen is unknown.

Trimming removed 6 bases from V and 2 bases from J, with 5 bases in between. This CDR3 has 12 residues. Germline V gene lookup returns CDR1 LNHNV and CDR2 YYDKDF (reference sequence). The chain employs TRBV15 and TRBJ1-5; no clear D gene. The sample consisted of peripheral blood, taken on day 0 of MenACWY control vaccination. This TCR derives from an adult in good health. In DNA form, the CDR3 reads TGTGCCACCAGGGTGGGCAATCAGCCCCAGCATTTT. This gives the protein CATRVGNQPQHF.